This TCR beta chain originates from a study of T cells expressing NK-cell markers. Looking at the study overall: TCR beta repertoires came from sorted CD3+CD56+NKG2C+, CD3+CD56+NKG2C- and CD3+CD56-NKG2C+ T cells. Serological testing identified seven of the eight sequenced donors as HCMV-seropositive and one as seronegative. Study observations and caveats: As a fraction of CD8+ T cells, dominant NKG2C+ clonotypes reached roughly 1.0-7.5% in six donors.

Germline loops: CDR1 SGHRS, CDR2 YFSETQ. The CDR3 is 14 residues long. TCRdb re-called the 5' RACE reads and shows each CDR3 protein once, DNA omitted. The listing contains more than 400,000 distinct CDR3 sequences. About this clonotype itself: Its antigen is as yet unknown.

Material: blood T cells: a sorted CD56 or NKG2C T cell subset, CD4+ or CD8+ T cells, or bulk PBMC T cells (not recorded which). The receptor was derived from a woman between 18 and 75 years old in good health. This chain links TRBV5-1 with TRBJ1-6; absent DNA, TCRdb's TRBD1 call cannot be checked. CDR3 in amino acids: CASRDTGQNSPLHF.